This T cell receptor beta chain appears in the sequencing data of a study of T cells in Graves' hyperthyroidism and ophthalmopathy. This clonotype was picked up a small number of times. It was RNA transcripts that yielded the amplified TCR beta CDR3 regions. With the HTBI primer set, the TCR CDR3 went through a first round of RT-PCR. TCRdb reprocessed the multiplex PCR reads via MiXCR and lists one record per CDR3 protein. The table includes approximately 360,000 distinct CDR3 sequences, around a quarter detected once. Uncontrolled infection, other autoimmune disease, pregnancy and lactation each barred patients from inclusion. Specimen: blood. This sequence originates from a man aged 50 to 59 with Graves' hyperthyroidism.

CDR3 DNA: TGTGCCAGCAGTGGGATTTTCTCTGGAAACACCATATATTTT. Translated: CASSGIFSGNTIYF. This sequence joins TRBV2 and TRBJ1-3; D is unresolved. CDR3 length: 14 residues. V was trimmed by 4 bases and J by 0 bases, leaving 7 bases between them. The germline CDR1 and CDR2 sequences are SNHLY and FYNNEI. The variable domain in full, with the rest retrieved from reference TRBV2 and TRBJ1-3, is EPEVTQTPSHQVTQMGQEVILRCVPISNHLYFYWYRQILGQKVEFLVSFYNNEISEKSEIFDDQFSVERPDGSNFTLKIRSTKLEDSAMYFCASSGIFSGNTIYFGEGSWLTVV.